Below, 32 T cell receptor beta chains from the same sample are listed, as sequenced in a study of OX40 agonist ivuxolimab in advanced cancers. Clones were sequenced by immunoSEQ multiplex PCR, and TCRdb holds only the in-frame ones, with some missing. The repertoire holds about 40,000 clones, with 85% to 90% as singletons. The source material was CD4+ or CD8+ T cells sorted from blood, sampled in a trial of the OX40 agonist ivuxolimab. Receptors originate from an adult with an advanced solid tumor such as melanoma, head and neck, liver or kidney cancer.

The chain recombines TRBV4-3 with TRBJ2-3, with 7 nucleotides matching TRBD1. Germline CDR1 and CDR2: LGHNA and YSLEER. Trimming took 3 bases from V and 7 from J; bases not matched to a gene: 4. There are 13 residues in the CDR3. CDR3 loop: CASSHRDRNTQYF. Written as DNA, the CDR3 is TGCGCCAGCAGCCACCGGGACAGAAATACGCAGTATTTT.

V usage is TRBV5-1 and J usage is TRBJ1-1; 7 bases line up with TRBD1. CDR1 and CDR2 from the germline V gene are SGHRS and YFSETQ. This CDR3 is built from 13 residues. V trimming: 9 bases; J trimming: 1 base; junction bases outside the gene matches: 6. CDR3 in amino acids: CATRTGPNTEAFF. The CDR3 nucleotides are TGCGCCACAAGGACAGGACCGAACACTGAAGCTTTCTTT.

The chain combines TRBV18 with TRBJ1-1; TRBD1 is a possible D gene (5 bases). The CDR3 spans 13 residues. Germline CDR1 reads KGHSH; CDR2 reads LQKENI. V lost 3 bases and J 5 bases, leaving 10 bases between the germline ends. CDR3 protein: CASSPTGETEAFF. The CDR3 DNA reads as TGTGCCAGCTCACCTACGGGGGAGACTGAAGCTTTCTTT.

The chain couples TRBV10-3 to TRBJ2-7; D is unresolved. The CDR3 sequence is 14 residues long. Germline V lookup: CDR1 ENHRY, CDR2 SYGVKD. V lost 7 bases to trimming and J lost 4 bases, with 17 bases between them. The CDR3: CAITTRIDKYEQYF. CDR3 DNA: TGTGCCATCACCACCAGGATCGACAAATACGAGCAGTACTTC.

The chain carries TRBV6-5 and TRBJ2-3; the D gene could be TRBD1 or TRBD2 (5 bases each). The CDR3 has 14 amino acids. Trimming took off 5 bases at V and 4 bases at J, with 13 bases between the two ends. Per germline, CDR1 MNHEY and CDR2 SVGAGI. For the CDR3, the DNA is TGTGCCAGCAGTCAGCCCCGGGACGCAGATACGCAGTATTTT. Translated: CASSQPRDADTQYF.

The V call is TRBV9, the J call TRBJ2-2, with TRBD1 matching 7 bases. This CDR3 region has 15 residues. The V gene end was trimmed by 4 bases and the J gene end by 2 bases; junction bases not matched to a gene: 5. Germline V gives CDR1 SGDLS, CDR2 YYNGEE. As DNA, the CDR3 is TGTGCCAGCAGCCGGGGACAGAGTAACACCGGGGAGCTGTTTTTT. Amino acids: CASSRGQSNTGELFF.

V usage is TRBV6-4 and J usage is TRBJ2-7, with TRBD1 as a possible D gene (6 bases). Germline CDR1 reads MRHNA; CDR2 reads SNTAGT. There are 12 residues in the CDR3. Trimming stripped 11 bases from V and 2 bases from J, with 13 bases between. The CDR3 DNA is TGTGCCGGACCGGGACAAGCCTACGAGCAGTACTTC. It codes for CAGPGQAYEQYF.

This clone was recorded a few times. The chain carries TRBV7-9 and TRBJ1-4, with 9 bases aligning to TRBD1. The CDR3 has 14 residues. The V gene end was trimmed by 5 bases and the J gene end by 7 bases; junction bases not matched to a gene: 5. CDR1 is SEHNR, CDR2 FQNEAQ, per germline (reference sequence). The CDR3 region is CASSPGTGIEKLFF. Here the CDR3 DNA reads TGTGCCAGCAGCCCAGGGACAGGGATTGAAAAACTGTTTTTT.

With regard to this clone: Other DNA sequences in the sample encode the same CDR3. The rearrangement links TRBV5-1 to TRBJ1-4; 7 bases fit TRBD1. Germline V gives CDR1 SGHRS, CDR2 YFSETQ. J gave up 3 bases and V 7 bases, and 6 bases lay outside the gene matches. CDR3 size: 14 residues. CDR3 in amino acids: CASGLTGPNEKLFF. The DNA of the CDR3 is TGCGCCAGCGGACTGACAGGGCCTAATGAAAAACTGTTTTTT. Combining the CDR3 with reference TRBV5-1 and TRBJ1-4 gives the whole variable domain KAGVTQTPRYLIKTRGQQVTLSCSPISGHRSVSWYQQTPGQGLQFLFEYFSETQRNKGNFPGRFSGRQFSNSRSEMNVSTLELGDSALYLCASGLTGPNEKLFFGSGTQLSVL.

CDR3 loop: CASSQTTGLGNTIYF. CDR3 in DNA: TGTGCCAGCTCACAAACGACGGGACTGGGAAACACCATATATTTT. The V and J genes are TRBV18 and TRBJ1-3; possible D gene TRBD1, 5 bases. Deletions cut 4 bases from V and 4 bases from J, with 14 bases between. Germline V lookup: CDR1 KGHSH, CDR2 LQKENI. The CDR3 contains 15 residues.

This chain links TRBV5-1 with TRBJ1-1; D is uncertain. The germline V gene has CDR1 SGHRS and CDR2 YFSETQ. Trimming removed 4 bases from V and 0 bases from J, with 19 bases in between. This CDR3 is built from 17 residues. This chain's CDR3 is CASSLGPGVSMNTEAFF. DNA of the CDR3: TGCGCCAGCAGCCTGGGCCCAGGCGTGTCTATGAACACTGAAGCTTTCTTT.

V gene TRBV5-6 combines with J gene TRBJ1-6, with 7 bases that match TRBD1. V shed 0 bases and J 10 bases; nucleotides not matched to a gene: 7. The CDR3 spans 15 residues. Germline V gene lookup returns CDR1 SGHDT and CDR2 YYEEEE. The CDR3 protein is CASSLGQGTRSPLHF. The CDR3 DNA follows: TGTGCCAGCAGCTTGGGACAGGGAACAAGATCACCCCTCCACTTT.

CDR3 bases: TGTGCTGGGAAGTGGGGGGGAACAGATACGCAGTATTTT. Protein product: CAGKWGGTDTQYF. The chain uses TRBV2 and TRBJ2-3; 7 positions agree with TRBD2. This CDR3 is built from 13 residues. The germline V gene encodes CDR1 SNHLY and CDR2 FYNNEI.

CDR3 loop: CASSDSLGSYEQYF. The CDR3, as DNA: TGTGCCAGCAGTGATTCACTAGGCTCCTACGAGCAGTACTTC. The chain uses TRBV2 and TRBJ2-7; possibly TRBD2 for D (5 bases). The CDR3 has 14 amino acids. V lost 3 bases and J lost 0, with 9 bases in between. CDR1 SNHLY and CDR2 FYNNEI come from the germline V gene. Variable domain in full (rest from reference TRBV2 and TRBJ2-7): EPEVTQTPSHQVTQMGQEVILRCVPISNHLYFYWYRQILGQKVEFLVSFYNNEISEKSEIFDDQFSVERPDGSNFTLKIRSTKLEDSAMYFCASSDSLGSYEQYFGPGTRLTVT.

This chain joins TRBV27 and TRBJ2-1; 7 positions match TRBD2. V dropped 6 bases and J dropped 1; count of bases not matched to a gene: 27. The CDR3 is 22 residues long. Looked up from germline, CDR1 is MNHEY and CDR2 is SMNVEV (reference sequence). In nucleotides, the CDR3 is TGTGCCAGCAGCCCGTCGACTAGGGGTAGGGAGGGACTCAGGGCATCCTACAATGAGCAGTTCTTC. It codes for CASSPSTRGREGLRASYNEQFF.

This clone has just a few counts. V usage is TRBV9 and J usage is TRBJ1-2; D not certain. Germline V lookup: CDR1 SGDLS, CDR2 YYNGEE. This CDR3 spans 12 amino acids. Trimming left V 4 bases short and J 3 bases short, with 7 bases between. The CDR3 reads CASSREHYGYTF. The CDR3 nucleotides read TGTGCCAGCAGCAGAGAACACTATGGCTACACCTTC.

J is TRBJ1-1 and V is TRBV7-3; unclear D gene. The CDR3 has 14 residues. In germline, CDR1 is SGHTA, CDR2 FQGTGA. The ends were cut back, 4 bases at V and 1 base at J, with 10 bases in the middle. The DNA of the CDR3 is TGTGCCAGCAGCTCCGATCGATGGAACACTGAAGCTTTCTTT. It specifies CASSSDRWNTEAFF.

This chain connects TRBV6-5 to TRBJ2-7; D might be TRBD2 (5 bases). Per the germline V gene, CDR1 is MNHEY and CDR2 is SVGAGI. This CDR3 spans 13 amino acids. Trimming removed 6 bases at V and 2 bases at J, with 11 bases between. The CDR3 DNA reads TGTGCCAGCAGATCCGGGATAACCTACGAGCAGTACTTC. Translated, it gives CASRSGITYEQYF.

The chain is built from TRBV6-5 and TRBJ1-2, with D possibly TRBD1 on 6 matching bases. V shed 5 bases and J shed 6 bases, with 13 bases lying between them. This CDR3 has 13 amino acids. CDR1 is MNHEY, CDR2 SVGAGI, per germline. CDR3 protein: CASSITDSHGYTF. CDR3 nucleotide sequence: TGTGCCAGCAGTATAACGGACAGCCATGGCTACACCTTC.

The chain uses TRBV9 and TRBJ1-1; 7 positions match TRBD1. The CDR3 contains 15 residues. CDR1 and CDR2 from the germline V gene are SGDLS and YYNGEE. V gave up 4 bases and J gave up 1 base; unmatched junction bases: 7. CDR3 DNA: TGTGCCAGCAGCCCGACAGGGACAGAGAACACTGAAGCTTTCTTT. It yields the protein CASSPTGTENTEAFF.

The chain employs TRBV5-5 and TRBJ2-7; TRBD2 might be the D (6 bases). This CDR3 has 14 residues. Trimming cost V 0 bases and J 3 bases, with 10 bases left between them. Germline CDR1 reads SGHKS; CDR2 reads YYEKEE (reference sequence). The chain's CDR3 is CASSLAGGFYEQYF. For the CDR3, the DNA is TGTGCCAGCAGCTTGGCCGGGGGTTTCTACGAGCAGTACTTC.

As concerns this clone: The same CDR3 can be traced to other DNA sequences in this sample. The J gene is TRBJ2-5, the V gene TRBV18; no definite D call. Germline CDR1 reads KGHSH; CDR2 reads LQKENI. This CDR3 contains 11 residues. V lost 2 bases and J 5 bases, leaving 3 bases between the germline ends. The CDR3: CASSPGETQYF. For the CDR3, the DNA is TGTGCCAGCTCACCAGGGGAGACCCAGTACTTC.

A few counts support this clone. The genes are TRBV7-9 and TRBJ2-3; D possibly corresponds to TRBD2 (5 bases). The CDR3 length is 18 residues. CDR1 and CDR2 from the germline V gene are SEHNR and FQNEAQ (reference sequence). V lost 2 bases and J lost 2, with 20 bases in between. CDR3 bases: TGTGCCAGCAGCTTATACCGACTCACTAGTGGGGACACAGATACGCAGTATTTT. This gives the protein CASSLYRLTSGDTDTQYF.

CDR3 region: CASSQDWGRSYNEQFF. The CDR3 DNA is TGTGCCAGCAGCCAAGACTGGGGCCGATCCTACAATGAGCAGTTCTTC. The rearrangement links TRBV4-2 to TRBJ2-1; a weak D match, TRBD1 (5 bases). Looked up from germline, CDR1 is LGHNA and CDR2 is YNFKEQ. The V gene lost 0 bases and the J gene lost 1 base, with 10 bases spanning the gap. The CDR3 spans 16 residues.

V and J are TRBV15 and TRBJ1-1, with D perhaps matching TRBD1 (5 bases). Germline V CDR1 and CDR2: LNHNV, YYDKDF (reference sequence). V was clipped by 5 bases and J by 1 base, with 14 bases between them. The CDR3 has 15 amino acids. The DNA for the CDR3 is TGTGCCACCAGCTCGGGTTGGGGGGAGAACACTGAAGCTTTCTTT. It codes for CATSSGWGENTEAFF.

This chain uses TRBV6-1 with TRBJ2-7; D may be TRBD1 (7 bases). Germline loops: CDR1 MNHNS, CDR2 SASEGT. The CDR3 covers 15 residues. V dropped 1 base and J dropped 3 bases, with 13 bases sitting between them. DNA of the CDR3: TGTGCCAGCAGTGAAGGGCAGGGGGGTATCTACGAGCAGTACTTC. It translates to CASSEGQGGIYEQYF.

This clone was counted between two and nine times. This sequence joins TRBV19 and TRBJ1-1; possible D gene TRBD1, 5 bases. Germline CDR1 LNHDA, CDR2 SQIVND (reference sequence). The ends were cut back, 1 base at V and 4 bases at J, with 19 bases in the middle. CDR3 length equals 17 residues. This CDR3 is CASSIGAVRPRGTEAFF. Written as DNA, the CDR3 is TGTGCCAGTAGTATAGGTGCCGTTCGCCCTAGGGGCACTGAAGCTTTCTTT. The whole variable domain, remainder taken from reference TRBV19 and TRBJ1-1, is DGGITQSPKYLFRKEGQNVTLSCEQNLNHDAMYWYRQDPGQGLRLIYYSQIVNDFQKGDIAEGYSVSREKKESFPLTVTSAQKNPTAFYLCASSIGAVRPRGTEAFFGQGTRLTVV.

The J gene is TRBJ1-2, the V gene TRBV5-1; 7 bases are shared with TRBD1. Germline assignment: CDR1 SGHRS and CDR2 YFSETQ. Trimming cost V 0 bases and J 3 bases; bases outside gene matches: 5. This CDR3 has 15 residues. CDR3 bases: TGCGCCAGCAGCTTGGACGCTACAGGGGACTATGGCTACACCTTC. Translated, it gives CASSLDATGDYGYTF.

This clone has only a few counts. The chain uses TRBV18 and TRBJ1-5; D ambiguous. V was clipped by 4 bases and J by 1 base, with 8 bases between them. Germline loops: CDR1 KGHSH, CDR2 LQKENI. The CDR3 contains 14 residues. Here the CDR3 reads CASSQDVSNQPQHF. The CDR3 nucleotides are TGTGCCAGCTCACAGGACGTAAGCAATCAGCCCCAGCATTTT.

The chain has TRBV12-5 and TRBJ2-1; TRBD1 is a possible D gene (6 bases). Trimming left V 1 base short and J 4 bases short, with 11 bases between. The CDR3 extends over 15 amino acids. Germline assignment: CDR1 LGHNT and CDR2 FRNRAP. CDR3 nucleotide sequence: TGTGCTAGTGGTTTGGCCCAGGGGTCATACAATGAGCAGTTCTTC. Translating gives CASGLAQGSYNEQFF.

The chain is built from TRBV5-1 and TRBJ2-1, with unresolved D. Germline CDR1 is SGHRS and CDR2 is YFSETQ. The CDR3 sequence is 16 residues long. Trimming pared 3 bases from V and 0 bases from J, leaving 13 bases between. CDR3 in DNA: TGCGCCAGCAGCTCACGCGGTGGGTACTCCTACAATGAGCAGTTCTTC. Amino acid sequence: CASSSRGGYSYNEQFF.

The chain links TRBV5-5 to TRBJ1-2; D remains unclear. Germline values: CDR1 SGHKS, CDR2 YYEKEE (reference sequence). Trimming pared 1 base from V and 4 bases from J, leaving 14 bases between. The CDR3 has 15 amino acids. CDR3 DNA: TGTGCCAGCAGCTTGCAGGCGGACCCATTCTATGGCTACACCTTC. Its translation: CASSLQADPFYGYTF. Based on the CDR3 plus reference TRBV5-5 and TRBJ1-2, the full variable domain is DAGVTQSPTHLIKTRGQQVTLRCSPISGHKSVSWYQQVLGQGPQFIFQYYEKEERGRGNFPDRFSARQFPNYSSELNVNALLLGDSALYLCASSLQADPFYGYTFGSGTRLTVV.